This T cell receptor (beta chain) stems from a study of CD8 T cells in ankylosing spondylitis. TCRdb re-called the 5' RACE reads with MiXCR, one entry per CDR3 protein. The sample includes about 160,000 distinct CDR3 sequences, 40% to 50% of them seen just once. CDR3 length: 19 amino acids. Germline trimming cut 2 bases from V and 4 bases from J; bases unmatched to any gene: 7. The source of this sequence is a male donor with ankylosing spondylitis. The sequenced material came from synovial fluid, either unsorted or a sorted T cell fraction (not recorded which). The gene calls are TRBV12-3 or TRBV12-4 and TRBJ2-2; 16 bases are shared with TRBD2. CDR3 region: CASSLWGLAGGPGTGELFF. For the CDR3, the DNA is TGTGCCAGCAGTTTATGGGGACTAGCGGGGGGGCCGGGCACCGGGGAGCTGTTTTTT.